These 25 T cell receptor beta chains originate from one sample sequenced in a study of T cell responses to AZD1222 COVID-19 vaccine. The data were produced by immunoSEQ multiplex PCR, yet TCRdb's version contains in-frame clones alone and is incomplete. The data contain about 120,000 clones, about 90% of them singletons. The material was peripheral blood, obtained 28 days after the second AZD1222 dose. These receptors came from an adult who received the AZD1222 COVID-19 vaccine.

In its sample, this clone was seen once. The rearrangement links TRBV5-1 to TRBJ1-2; D is possibly TRBD1 (6 bases). The CDR3 covers 15 residues. Germline loops: CDR1 SGHRS, CDR2 YFSETQ. Between the trimmed V and J ends, which lost 1 base and 8 bases, there was a span of 18 bases. CDR3 nucleotide sequence: TGCGCCAGCAGCTTGTCTCGGACAGAGATCGGGGGCTACACCTTC. As protein: CASSLSRTEIGGYTF.

The chain carries TRBV19 and TRBJ1-2; D might be TRBD1 (5 bases). Trimming stripped 3 bases from V and 8 bases from J, with 22 bases between. This CDR3 contains 16 residues. CDR1 is LNHDA and CDR2 is SQIVND in the germline V gene (reference sequence). The CDR3 region has the DNA TGTGCCAGTAGTATCCCCGCGACAGAGGGGCCCCTGGGCTACACCTTC. Its protein is CASSIPATEGPLGYTF.

This clone was seen only once. The gene calls are TRBV15 and TRBJ1-4; D is unclear. The CDR3 contains 14 residues. The V gene lost 2 bases and the J gene lost 6 bases, with 10 bases spanning the gap. The V gene's germline CDR1 is LNHNV and CDR2 YYDKDF (reference sequence). DNA of the CDR3: TGTGCCACCAGCAGACAAGAAGCGGATGAAAAACTGTTTTTT. As protein: CATSRQEADEKLFF.

The chain has TRBV19 and TRBJ1-5, with D possibly matching TRBD1 (6 bases). Trimming shortened V by 5 bases and J by 4 bases, and 21 bases separated the two germline ends. The CDR3 is 17 residues long. The V gene's germline CDR1 is LNHDA and CDR2 SQIVND (reference sequence). CDR3 sequence: CASSPLAGTIRNQPQHF. CDR3 DNA sequence: TGTGCCAGTAGTCCCTTGGCCGGGACAATACGAAATCAGCCCCAGCATTTT.

The CDR3 sequence is CAWSVEGTGVGYTF. The CDR3 DNA sequence: TGTGCCTGGAGTGTAGAAGGGACAGGGGTCGGCTACACCTTC. The chain recombines TRBV30 with TRBJ1-2, with 10 bases that match TRBD1. Losses at the gene ends were 0 bases for V and 8 bases for J; bases not matched to a gene: 6. CDR1 and CDR2 from the germline V gene are GTSNPN and SVGIG (reference sequence). The CDR3 is 14 residues long. The full variable domain, completed using reference TRBV30 and TRBJ1-2, is SQTIHQWPATLVQPVGSPLSLECTVEGTSNPNLYWYRQAAGRGLQLLFYSVGIGQISSEVPQNLSASRPQDRQFILSSKKLLLSDSGFYLCAWSVEGTGVGYTFGSGTRLTVV.

The chain recombines TRBV7-3 with TRBJ2-5; a possible D gene is TRBD2 (5 bases). The V end was cut by 6 bases, the J end by 7 bases, with 15 bases between. The CDR3 totals 13 residues. Germline V lookup: CDR1 SGHTA, CDR2 FQGTGA. The CDR3 DNA follows: TGTGCCAGCAGTTTTGAGCGTGAGGGGACCCAGTACTTC. Encoded protein: CASSFEREGTQYF.

This chain uses TRBV29-1 with TRBJ1-2; no definite D call. CDR3 length equals 13 residues. Trimming removed 5 bases from V and 4 bases from J, with 14 bases in between. Germline V gives CDR1 SQVTM, CDR2 ANQGSEA. CDR3 DNA sequence: TGCAGCGTTTCAAGGGAGATGAGCTATGGCTACACCTTC. Residues: CSVSREMSYGYTF.

This clone was found once. This rearrangement joins TRBV4-3 to TRBJ1-2; 8 bases map to TRBD1. The CDR3 is made up of 15 amino acids. V was pared by 1 base and J by 4 bases, with 5 bases of the junction left unmatched. CDR1 and CDR2 from the germline V gene are LGHNA and YSLEER. Here the CDR3 DNA reads TGCGCCAGCAGCCAAGGCCCCACAGGGGGCTATGGCTACACCTTC. Translation: CASSQGPTGGYGYTF.

V is TRBV20-1 and J is TRBJ2-4; unclear D gene. The V gene lost 4 bases and the J gene lost 10 bases, with 8 bases spanning the gap. Germline V gene lookup returns CDR1 DFQATT and CDR2 SNEGSKA (reference sequence). This CDR3 is built from 10 residues. The CDR3 reads CSATSGIQYF. The CDR3 DNA reads as TGCAGTGCTACTAGTGGTATTCAGTACTTC.

J is TRBJ1-5 and V is TRBV4-3; weak D call: TRBD1 (5 bases). The CDR3 spans 15 residues. V was pared by 0 bases and J by 3 bases, with 9 bases between. Germline V CDR1 and CDR2: LGHNA, YSLEER. The CDR3 DNA follows: TGCGCCAGCAGCCAAGATTGGGGCCACAATCAGCCCCAGCATTTT. Translation: CASSQDWGHNQPQHF.

The chain is built from TRBV28 and TRBJ1-1; D is unclear. Trimming stripped 6 bases from V and 1 base from J, with 18 bases between. The germline V gene has CDR1 MDHEN and CDR2 SYDVKM. The length of the CDR3 is 16 residues. CDR3 loop: CASRGIRAPRNTEAFF. DNA for the CDR3: TGTGCCAGCAGGGGAATCCGGGCCCCTAGGAACACTGAAGCTTTCTTT. Looking up the rest from reference TRBV28 and TRBJ1-1 gives the full variable domain: DVKVTQSSRYLVKRTGEKVFLECVQDMDHENMFWYRQDPGLGLRLIYFSYDVKMKEKGDIPEGYSVSREKKERFSLILESASTNQTSMYLCASRGIRAPRNTEAFFGQGTRLTVV.

The chain is built from TRBV4-1 and TRBJ1-1; 10 bases are a match to TRBD1. CDR3 size: 17 residues. In germline, CDR1 is MGHRA, CDR2 YSYEKL. With 3 bases clipped from V and 1 base from J, the junction kept 8 bases outside the gene matches. CDR3 in DNA: TGCGCCAGCAGCCAGTTCCCGGGACAGGGGCCGAACACTGAAGCTTTCTTT. It is translated as CASSQFPGQGPNTEAFF.

This chain links TRBV7-2 with TRBJ1-5; D remains unclear. V lost 5 bases to trimming and J lost 6 bases, with 11 bases between them. The germline gives CDR1 SGHTA, CDR2 FQGNSA. The CDR3 totals 13 residues. The chain's CDR3 is CASSPTRVQPQHF. CDR3 coding DNA: TGTGCCAGCAGCCCCACGCGAGTTCAGCCCCAGCATTTT.

This clone was seen only once. This chain uses TRBV4-1 with TRBJ2-2; D perhaps matches TRBD1 (6 bases). The CDR3 runs 15 residues. Trimming left V 6 bases short and J 2 bases short, with 13 bases between. Germline loops: CDR1 MGHRA, CDR2 YSYEKL. The CDR3 region has the DNA TGCGCCAGCAGGCAGGGGTTTTCTAACACCGGGGAGCTGTTTTTT. Protein: CASRQGFSNTGELFF.

This chain links TRBV4-2 with TRBJ2-1; 9 bases fit TRBD2. CDR1 LGHNA and CDR2 YNFKEQ come from the germline V gene. V trimming: 0 bases; J trimming: 5 bases; junction bases outside the gene matches: 11. CDR3 length: 18 amino acids. The CDR3 DNA reads as TGTGCCAGCAGCCAAGAGCCGGGACTAGCTCGGGGGCACAATGAGCAGTTCTTC. Its translation is CASSQEPGLARGHNEQFF.

In DNA form, the CDR3 reads TGCAGTGCTCGTGGCAGGGCGGGTACTGAAGCTTTCTTT. It encodes CSARGRAGTEAFF. V and J are TRBV20-1 and TRBJ1-1; TRBD1 might be the D (5 bases). V was pared by 5 bases and J by 5 bases, with 15 bases between. Germline CDR1 and CDR2: DFQATT and SNEGSKA (reference sequence). The CDR3 consists of 13 residues.

The rearrangement joins TRBV18 to TRBJ2-5; TRBD1 or TRBD2 may be the D gene (5 bases each). Germline V lookup: CDR1 KGHSH, CDR2 LQKENI. The CDR3 is made up of 14 amino acids. The V end was cut by 3 bases, the J end by 5 bases, with 13 bases between. The CDR3: CASSPTARGETQYF. CDR3 bases: TGTGCCAGCTCACCGACAGCCCGGGGCGAGACCCAGTACTTC.

The chain combines TRBV7-2 with TRBJ1-1; 7 bases match TRBD1. This CDR3 is built from 13 residues. The trim removed 3 bases at V and 10 bases at J, leaving 8 bases unmatched. Germline CDR1 SGHTA, CDR2 FQGNSA. The CDR3 bases are TGTGCCAGCAGCTTCACAGGGGAGAGAGGAGCTTTCTTT. It translates to CASSFTGERGAFF.

The V gene is TRBV9, the J gene TRBJ2-7, with TRBD2 identical over 7 bases. Germline V gene data show CDR1 as SGDLS and CDR2 as YYNGEE. Unmatched junction bases numbered 10, after V lost 4 bases and J lost 3 bases. This CDR3 region has 15 residues. CDR3 residues: CASSNTPSSGYEQYF. CDR3 DNA: TGTGCCAGCAGCAATACACCCTCTAGCGGCTACGAGCAGTACTTC.

The chain couples TRBV11-3 to TRBJ1-1; D perhaps matches TRBD1 (5 bases). From germline, CDR1 is SGHNT and CDR2 YENEEA. Deletions cut 3 bases from V and 5 bases from J, with 10 bases between. The CDR3 length is 13 residues. CDR3 in amino acids: CASSFRKGTEAFF. The DNA of the CDR3 is TGTGCCAGCAGCTTCCGGAAGGGGACTGAAGCTTTCTTT. The full variable domain, rest sourced from reference TRBV11-3 and TRBJ1-1, is EAGVVQSPRYKIIEKKQPVAFWCNPISGHNTLYWYLQNLGQGPELLIRYENEEAVDDSQLPKDRFSAERLKGVDSTLKIQPAELGDSAVYLCASSFRKGTEAFFGQGTRLTVV.

The rearrangement joins TRBV13 to TRBJ2-7; TRBD2 aligns across 7 bases. Germline V CDR1 and CDR2: PRHDT, FYEKMQ (reference sequence). V shed 2 bases, J shed 3 bases, and the junction held 10 bases outside the gene matches. The CDR3 length is 16 residues. The CDR3 coding sequence is TGTGCCAGCAGCTTACGGCTGGGCCCGGGGGGCTACGAGCAGTACTTC. This sequence encodes CASSLRLGPGGYEQYF.

The chain recombines TRBV18 with TRBJ2-3, with 8 bases fitting TRBD2. Trimming cost V 2 bases and J 2 bases; bases outside gene matches: 6. Per germline, CDR1 KGHSH and CDR2 LQKENI. This CDR3 is built from 16 residues. CDR3 sequence: CASSPNPGLATDTQYF. The DNA of the CDR3 is TGTGCCAGCTCACCAAATCCCGGACTAGCCACAGATACGCAGTATTTT. Supplemented by reference TRBV18 and TRBJ2-3, the full variable domain reads NAGVMQNPRHLVRRRGQEARLRCSPMKGHSHVYWYRQLPEEGLKFMVYLQKENIIDESGMPKERFSAEFPKEGPSILRIQQVVRGDSAAYFCASSPNPGLATDTQYFGPGTRLTVL.

The chain has TRBV7-2 and TRBJ1-4, with 8 bases fitting TRBD1. The V segment lost 1 base and the J segment 7 bases; nucleotides outside the gene matches: 14. This CDR3 contains 18 residues. Per germline, CDR1 SGHTA and CDR2 FQGNSA. The CDR3 sequence: CASSLVPPQGAVGEKLFF. The CDR3, as DNA: TGTGCCAGCAGCTTAGTGCCTCCTCAGGGGGCGGTTGGTGAAAAACTGTTTTTT.

This chain connects TRBV7-2 to TRBJ1-1; 10 bases line up with TRBD1. The germline CDR1 and CDR2 sequences are SGHTA and FQGNSA. This CDR3 contains 17 residues. J lost 3 bases, V lost 2 bases, and 9 bases had no gene match. The CDR3 region has the DNA TGTGCCAGCAGCTTATTAGGCCCGGGACAGGGGTACACTGAAGCTTTCTTT. Protein product: CASSLLGPGQGYTEAFF.

This clone was seen once. The rearrangement uses TRBV21-1 and TRBJ2-7. TRBV21-1 is shown as a pseudogene. This CDR3 comprises 14 residues. The CDR3 DNA follows: TGTGCCCCCACCCCCGATACACTCCCCTACGAGCAGTACTTC. Translating gives CAPTPDTLPYEQYF.